These 32 T cell receptor beta chains originate from one sample sequenced in a study of OX40 agonist ivuxolimab in advanced cancers. The protocol was immunoSEQ multiplex PCR, while the TCRdb copy is restricted to in-frame clones and leaves out a portion. The table lists about 96,000 clones, about 90% of them singletons, with around 1.6% in the top ten. The source was CD4+ or CD8+ T cells sorted from blood, collected in a trial of the OX40 agonist ivuxolimab. All receptors derive from an adult with an advanced solid tumor such as melanoma, head and neck, liver or kidney cancer.

The rearrangement uses TRBV28 and TRBJ1-1; D remains ambiguous. The CDR3 spans 14 residues. In germline, CDR1 is MDHEN, CDR2 SYDVKM. Trimming stripped 3 bases from V and 5 bases from J, with 13 bases between. CDR3 sequence (DNA): TGTGCCAGCAGTTTTAACGGCGGAGGGACTGAAGCTTTCTTT. Translated, it gives CASSFNGGGTEAFF.

The chain has TRBV5-4 and TRBJ2-4; 7 bases map to TRBD2. Looked up from germline, CDR1 is SGHNT and CDR2 is YYREEE (reference sequence). The CDR3 covers 13 residues. V shed 2 bases, J shed 8 bases, and the junction held 4 bases outside the gene matches. Here the CDR3 reads CASSLAGMDIQYF. CDR3 DNA sequence: TGTGCCAGCAGCTTAGCGGGGATGGACATTCAGTACTTC.

V is TRBV28 and J is TRBJ1-1; D is unclear. The CDR3 extends over 14 amino acids. Trimming left V 9 bases short and J 1 base short, with 15 bases between. Germline CDR1 reads MDHEN; CDR2 reads SYDVKM. This CDR3 reads CASHTQTWNTEAFF. Written as DNA, the CDR3 is TGTGCCAGTCACACCCAAACTTGGAACACTGAAGCTTTCTTT.

V and J are TRBV28 and TRBJ2-1; D remains ambiguous. The V end lost 3 bases, the J end lost 7 bases, and 16 bases lay between the germline ends. Per the germline V gene, CDR1 is MDHEN and CDR2 is SYDVKM. The CDR3 has 15 residues. The CDR3 loop reads CASSFPHHIGNEQFF. Written as DNA, the CDR3 is TGTGCCAGCAGTTTCCCTCACCATATCGGGAATGAGCAGTTCTTC.

The chain recombines TRBV5-1 with TRBJ2-5; D unclear. Germline loops: CDR1 SGHRS, CDR2 YFSETQ. The V gene lost 0 bases and the J gene lost 6 bases, with 6 bases spanning the gap. The CDR3 runs to 12 residues. The CDR3 sequence is CASSLGEQTQYF. The CDR3 DNA follows: TGCGCCAGCAGCTTGGGGGAACAGACCCAGTACTTC.

V usage is TRBV4-3 and J usage is TRBJ1-2; 8 nucleotides match TRBD1. CDR1 LGHNA and CDR2 YSLEER come from the germline V gene. The ends lost 1 base at V and 5 bases at J; junction bases unmatched: 6. The CDR3 consists of 15 residues. The CDR3 nucleotides read TGCGCCAGCAGCCAAGCACTACAGGGGGAGTATGGCTACACCTTC. Translation gives CASSQALQGEYGYTF.

This sequence joins TRBV10-2 and TRBJ2-4; possible D gene TRBD1, 6 bases. The germline V gene has CDR1 WSHSY and CDR2 SAAADI. CDR3 length equals 14 residues. Trimming removed 6 bases at V and 5 bases at J, with 14 bases between. The CDR3: CASRLKQGQNIQYF. CDR3 DNA: TGCGCCAGCAGGCTTAAACAGGGACAAAACATTCAGTACTTC.

J is TRBJ1-5 and V is TRBV19; a weak D match, TRBD1 (5 bases). CDR3 length: 14 residues. Trimming stripped 4 bases from V and 3 bases from J, with 10 bases between. Germline V gives CDR1 LNHDA, CDR2 SQIVND (reference sequence). Here the CDR3 reads CASSTGADNQPQHF. The CDR3 coding sequence is TGTGCCAGTAGTACCGGGGCCGACAATCAGCCCCAGCATTTT.

J is TRBJ1-1 and V is TRBV6-1; D is unresolved. V lost 6 bases and J lost 4, with 12 bases in between. CDR3 length: 13 residues. Per germline, CDR1 MNHNS and CDR2 SASEGT. In DNA form, the CDR3 reads TGTGCCAGCAGACGGGGTGGGAGCACTGAAGCTTTCTTT. This codes for CASRRGGSTEAFF.

The V and J genes are TRBV7-2 and TRBJ2-7, with 8 bases that match TRBD2. There are 15 residues in the CDR3. Trimming at V came to 5 bases and at J to 4 bases, leaving 10 bases not matched to a gene. Germline CDR1 SGHTA, CDR2 FQGNSA. The CDR3 reads CASSPRLSGRYEQYF. The CDR3 DNA sequence: TGTGCCAGCAGCCCCCGGCTCAGCGGGAGATACGAGCAGTACTTC.

The chain couples TRBV7-3 to TRBJ1-3, with D possibly TRBD1 on 6 matching bases. V was clipped by 1 base and J by 2 bases, with 9 bases between them. The CDR3 spans 15 residues. The germline V gene encodes CDR1 SGHTA and CDR2 FQGTGA. This CDR3 is CASSLIPGAGNTIYF. CDR3 nucleotides: TGTGCCAGCAGCTTAATACCAGGGGCTGGAAACACCATATATTTT.

The CDR3: CASSYSSFPYEQYF. The DNA for the CDR3 is TGTGCCAGCAGTTACTCTTCCTTTCCTTACGAGCAGTACTTC. The chain has TRBV6-5 and TRBJ2-7; D not resolved. Trimming shortened V by 0 bases and J by 4 bases, and 10 bases separated the two germline ends. This CDR3 is built from 14 residues. Germline CDR1 and CDR2: MNHEY and SVGAGI.

V and J are TRBV25-1 and TRBJ1-2; D uncertain. The CDR3 spans 11 residues. V lost 3 bases and J lost 8, with 7 bases in between. Germline assignment: CDR1 MGHDK and CDR2 SYGVNS. CDR3 bases: TGTGCCAGCAGTGACAGGACCGGCTACACCTTC. It encodes CASSDRTGYTF.

J is TRBJ1-2 and V is TRBV15, with unresolved D. CDR3 length: 13 residues. V gave up 0 bases and J gave up 8 bases, with 10 bases separating them. Germline values: CDR1 LNHNV, CDR2 YYDKDF (reference sequence). Here the CDR3 reads CATSRDRLGGYTF. The CDR3 DNA reads TGTGCCACCAGCAGAGACAGGCTCGGAGGCTACACCTTC.

The gene calls are TRBV7-9 and TRBJ2-4; weak D call: TRBD2 (6 bases). V shed 5 bases and J shed 1 base, with 12 bases lying between them. Germline V gene sequence: CDR1 SEHNR, CDR2 FQNEAQ (reference sequence). The CDR3 spans 15 residues. The CDR3 DNA sequence: TGTGCCAGCAGCCAGGCGGGAATGGCCAAAAACATTCAGTACTTC. It codes for CASSQAGMAKNIQYF.

The V gene is TRBV13, the J gene TRBJ1-4; D gene uncertain. The CDR3 covers 13 residues. The V end was cut by 8 bases, the J end by 8 bases, with 15 bases between. Germline V gives CDR1 PRHDT, CDR2 FYEKMQ (reference sequence). In nucleotides, the CDR3 is TGTGCCAGCCGCCGGCGGGTAGACGAAAAACTGTTTTTT. Translation gives CASRRRVDEKLFF.

The rearrangement joins TRBV19 to TRBJ1-1; TRBD1 might be the D (6 bases). V lost 5 bases and J 2 bases, leaving 15 bases between the germline ends. The germline gives CDR1 LNHDA, CDR2 SQIVND (reference sequence). The CDR3 is made up of 15 amino acids. For the CDR3, the DNA is TGTGCCAGTAGTTTACCGGGACACCGAAACACTGAAGCTTTCTTT. Amino acid sequence: CASSLPGHRNTEAFF. The full variable domain, its missing parts supplied by reference TRBV19 and TRBJ1-1, is DGGITQSPKYLFRKEGQNVTLSCEQNLNHDAMYWYRQDPGQGLRLIYYSQIVNDFQKGDIAEGYSVSREKKESFPLTVTSAQKNPTAFYLCASSLPGHRNTEAFFGQGTRLTVV.

As concerns this clone: This specimen includes other DNA sequences encoding the same CDR3. V usage is TRBV6-1 and J usage is TRBJ2-5; the D is unclear. Germline CDR1 reads MNHNS; CDR2 reads SASEGT. There are 12 residues in the CDR3. Trimming took 6 bases from V and 5 from J, leaving 10 bases between them. The CDR3 here is CASSPRRETQYF. The CDR3 nucleotides are TGTGCCAGCAGCCCGAGACGGGAGACCCAGTACTTC.

The J gene is TRBJ1-4, the V gene TRBV5-1; possible D gene TRBD1, 5 bases. Trimming left V 0 bases short and J 8 bases short, with 20 bases between. The CDR3 contains 17 residues. Germline V CDR1 and CDR2: SGHRS, YFSETQ. The CDR3 is CASSLEGRGLFLEKLFF. CDR3 nucleotides: TGCGCCAGCAGCTTGGAGGGACGCGGGCTCTTTCTAGAAAAACTGTTTTTT.

This sequence joins TRBV18 and TRBJ2-7; D remains unclear. The CDR3 sequence is 15 residues long. Germline V gene sequence: CDR1 KGHSH, CDR2 LQKENI. V gave up 4 bases and J gave up 5 bases, with 18 bases separating them. The CDR3 is CASSLRATAGHEQYF. The CDR3 coding sequence is TGTGCCAGCTCACTTAGGGCCACCGCCGGGCACGAGCAGTACTTC.

The V gene is TRBV19, the J gene TRBJ2-1; TRBD2 is a possible D gene (6 bases). Trimming stripped 4 bases from V and 2 bases from J, with 15 bases between. Germline lookup yields CDR1 LNHDA and CDR2 SQIVND (reference sequence). This CDR3 has 16 residues. As DNA, the CDR3 is TGTGCCAGTAGTAGCTTTGGGGGAGGTCCCTACAATGAGCAGTTCTTC. It translates to CASSSFGGGPYNEQFF.

This clone was seen a single time. V is TRBV9 and J is TRBJ1-1, with a weak D call TRBD1 (6 bases). This CDR3 region has 15 residues. V shed 0 bases and J shed 0 bases, with 9 bases lying between them. CDR1 is SGDLS and CDR2 is YYNGEE in the germline V gene. CDR3 region: CASSVDPGVNTEAFF. CDR3 DNA sequence: TGTGCCAGCAGCGTAGACCCAGGGGTGAACACTGAAGCTTTCTTT.

This clone has only one observation. The J gene is TRBJ2-7, the V gene TRBV27; 11 positions match TRBD1. The junction had 16 bases not matched to a gene; V was cut back by 6 bases and J by 6 bases. Per germline, CDR1 MNHEY and CDR2 SMNVEV (reference sequence). The CDR3 extends over 17 amino acids. This chain's CDR3 is CASRKSGMGQGVGEQYF. In DNA form, the CDR3 reads TGTGCCAGCAGGAAGTCTGGGATGGGACAGGGGGTCGGCGAGCAGTACTTC.

V gene TRBV7-9 combines with J gene TRBJ1-3; D is undetermined. This CDR3 is built from 14 residues. Trimming stripped 5 bases from V and 5 bases from J, with 13 bases between. The germline CDR1 and CDR2 sequences are SEHNR and FQNEAQ (reference sequence). The CDR3 reads CASSPLLARNTIYF. CDR3 bases: TGTGCCAGCAGCCCCCTGCTTGCGCGAAACACCATATATTTT.

V gene TRBV5-4 combines with J gene TRBJ2-5; TRBD2 matches 10 bases. Trimming cost V 4 bases and J 2 bases; bases outside gene matches: 8. CDR1 and CDR2 (germline): SGHNT, YYREEE (reference sequence). This CDR3 spans 16 amino acids. CDR3 sequence: CASSALRTSGQETQYF. The CDR3 region has the DNA TGTGCCAGCAGCGCACTCAGGACTAGCGGACAAGAGACCCAGTACTTC. Full variable domain (missing parts from reference TRBV5-4 and TRBJ2-5): ETGVTQSPTHLIKTRGQQVTLRCSSQSGHNTVSWYQQALGQGPQFIFQYYREEENGRGNFPPRFSGLQFPNYSSELNVNALELDDSALYLCASSALRTSGQETQYFGPGTRLLVL.

This chain joins TRBV5-1 and TRBJ2-7, with TRBD1 matching 8 bases. The J call may be wrong; the DNA end is better matched by TRBJ2-1. This CDR3 comprises 13 residues. Germline V gives CDR1 SGHRS, CDR2 YFSETQ. CDR3: CASSFRQGNEQFF. CDR3 DNA: TGCGCCAGCAGCTTTCGACAGGGGAATGAGCAGTTCTTC.

The V gene is TRBV5-1, the J gene TRBJ2-5; TRBD1 is a possible D gene (6 bases). Germline V gene data show CDR1 as SGHRS and CDR2 as YFSETQ. V dropped 0 bases and J dropped 3 bases, with 18 bases sitting between them. The CDR3 contains 17 residues. The DNA for the CDR3 is TGCGCCAGCAGCTTGGCCCCTCCAGGGACACTTGAAGAGACCCAGTACTTC. This encodes CASSLAPPGTLEETQYF.

The chain employs TRBV11-2 and TRBJ2-1; D is ambiguous. Trimming removed 5 bases from V and 6 bases from J, with 14 bases in between. The CDR3 is 14 residues long. The germline V gene has CDR1 SGHAT and CDR2 FQNNGV. CDR3 residues: CASSRSSLINEQFF. For the CDR3, the DNA is TGTGCCAGCAGCCGATCTAGTCTGATCAATGAGCAGTTCTTC.

Written as DNA, the CDR3 is TGTGCCAGCAGCTTTGAAGGGACAGGGTATGGCCTTAGCACTGAAGCTTTCTTT. It translates to CASSFEGTGYGLSTEAFF. The rearrangement uses TRBV11-1 and TRBJ1-1; 9 bases align to TRBD1. This CDR3 contains 18 residues. With V trimmed by 3 bases and J by 4 bases, 15 bases remained unmatched. Germline CDR1 is SGHAT and CDR2 is FQDESV (reference sequence).

This chain connects TRBV19 to TRBJ2-1; no definite D call. Deletions cut 2 bases from V and 8 bases from J, with 10 bases between. CDR1 and CDR2 from the germline V gene are LNHDA and SQIVND (reference sequence). The CDR3 has 13 residues. DNA for the CDR3: TGTGCCAGTAGTATAAGAAGGGTACATGAGCAGTTCTTC. This codes for CASSIRRVHEQFF.

The chain combines TRBV7-3 with TRBJ1-1; D unresolved. The CDR3 totals 13 residues. Trimming cost V 1 base and J 5 bases, with 8 bases left between them. The germline V gene has CDR1 SGHTA and CDR2 FQGTGA. CDR3 sequence reads: CASSLNVGTEAFF. The CDR3 DNA reads as TGTGCCAGCAGCTTAAATGTGGGAACTGAAGCTTTCTTT.

The chain employs TRBV21-1 and TRBJ2-4; the DNA was not used to check the table's D call, TRBD1. TRBV21-1 is flagged as a pseudogene. CDR3 length equals 19 residues. CDR3 bases: TGTGCCAGCGCTTCCGGCTGGACAGGGGCCGAGTTTTCCAAAAACATTCAGTACTTC. This sequence encodes CASASGWTGAEFSKNIQYF.